This is a list of T cell receptor beta chains from one sample in a study of T cell changes during pregnancy in multiple sclerosis. Assay: immunoSEQ multiplex PCR; the TCRdb copy retains only in-frame clones and omits some. The repertoire includes approximately 70,000 clones, about 94% of them detected once, and less than 0.15% sits in the top ten. This specimen was CD4+ T cells from peripheral blood mononuclear cells, taken after pregnancy. The receptors originated from a female donor with multiple sclerosis, enrolled in a pregnancy study. Each CDR3 is given with its conserved first and last residue. A D gene is named only where the DNA matches it firmly. A clone size is listed for some rows: how often the clone was seen (once, few, many), or a class if it is expanded.

CDR3aa: CATGQGGGNQPQHF
CDR3nt: TGTGCCACTGGACAGGGTGGGGGCAATCAGCCCCAGCATTTT
j_gene: TRBJ1-5
d_gene: TRBD1
abundance: few
v_gene: TRBV19

CDR3aa: CASTNRDPQGGYTF
CDR3nt: TGTGCCAGCACTAACAGGGACCCTCAGGGTGGCTACACCTTC
j_gene: TRBJ1-2
d_gene: .
abundance: .
v_gene: TRBV2

CDR3aa: CAWSSPTDTQYF
CDR3nt: TGTGCCTGGAGTTCCCCTACAGATACGCAGTATTTT
j_gene: TRBJ2-3
d_gene: .
abundance: .
v_gene: TRBV30

CDR3aa: CASRNLIGFNEKLFF
CDR3nt: TGTGCCAGCAGAAACCTTATCGGTTTTAATGAAAAACTGTTTTTT
j_gene: TRBJ1-4
d_gene: .
abundance: .
v_gene: TRBV2

CDR3aa: CASSLAGQAYEQYF
CDR3nt: TGTGCCAGCAGCTTAGCCGGACAGGCCTACGAGCAGTACTTC
j_gene: TRBJ2-7
d_gene: TRBD1
abundance: .
v_gene: TRBV7-8

CDR3aa: CASSLDPQRVTYEQYF
CDR3nt: TGCGCCAGCAGCTTGGACCCCCAGCGGGTAACTTACGAGCAGTACTTC
j_gene: TRBJ2-7
d_gene: .
abundance: .
v_gene: TRBV5-1

CDR3aa: CASSLEQRRVSYEQYF
CDR3nt: TGTGCCAGCAGCTTAGAGCAACGGCGGGTATCCTACGAGCAGTACTTC
j_gene: TRBJ2-7
d_gene: .
abundance: .
v_gene: TRBV7-2

CDR3aa: CASSYEGSNQPQHF
CDR3nt: TGTGCCAGCAGTTACGAGGGTAGCAATCAGCCCCAGCATTTT
j_gene: TRBJ1-5
d_gene: .
abundance: .
v_gene: TRBV6-6

CDR3aa: CASSKQGRLAGGNEQFF
CDR3nt: TGTGCCAGCAGCAAACAGGGTAGGCTAGCGGGAGGCAATGAGCAGTTCTTC
j_gene: TRBJ2-1
d_gene: TRBD2
abundance: .
v_gene: TRBV7-2

CDR3aa: CASSSRTSGTYNEQFF
CDR3nt: TGTGCCAGTAGTTCGCGGACTAGCGGGACCTACAATGAGCAGTTCTTC
j_gene: TRBJ2-1
d_gene: TRBD2
abundance: .
v_gene: TRBV19

CDR3aa: CASSKLASGRAGRTDTQYF
CDR3nt: TGTGCCAGCAGCAAACTGGCTAGCGGGAGGGCAGGAAGGACAGATACGCAGTATTTT
j_gene: TRBJ2-3
d_gene: .
abundance: .
v_gene: TRBV21-1

CDR3aa: CASREDRKDHQPQHF
CDR3nt: TGTGCCAGCAGAGAGGACAGGAAAGATCATCAGCCCCAGCATTTT
j_gene: TRBJ1-5
d_gene: TRBD1
abundance: once
v_gene: TRBV6-5

CDR3aa: CASSYLAGRTDTQYF
CDR3nt: TGTGCCAGCAGCTATTTGGCAGGGAGGACAGATACGCAGTATTTT
j_gene: TRBJ2-3
d_gene: .
abundance: .
v_gene: TRBV9

CDR3aa: CASSLRWDRPYEQYF
CDR3nt: TGCGCCAGCAGCTTGCGGTGGGACAGGCCCTACGAGCAGTACTTC
j_gene: TRBJ2-7
d_gene: TRBD1
abundance: .
v_gene: TRBV5-1

CDR3aa: CASSRLVSDTDTQYF
CDR3nt: TGTGCCAGCAGCAGGCTAGTTAGTGACACAGATACGCAGTATTTT
j_gene: TRBJ2-3
d_gene: .
abundance: .
v_gene: TRBV7-6

CDR3aa: CASSDTGTGNAEAFF
CDR3nt: TGTGCCAGCAGTGATACCGGGACAGGGAACGCTGAAGCTTTCTTT
j_gene: TRBJ1-1
d_gene: TRBD1
abundance: .
v_gene: TRBV13